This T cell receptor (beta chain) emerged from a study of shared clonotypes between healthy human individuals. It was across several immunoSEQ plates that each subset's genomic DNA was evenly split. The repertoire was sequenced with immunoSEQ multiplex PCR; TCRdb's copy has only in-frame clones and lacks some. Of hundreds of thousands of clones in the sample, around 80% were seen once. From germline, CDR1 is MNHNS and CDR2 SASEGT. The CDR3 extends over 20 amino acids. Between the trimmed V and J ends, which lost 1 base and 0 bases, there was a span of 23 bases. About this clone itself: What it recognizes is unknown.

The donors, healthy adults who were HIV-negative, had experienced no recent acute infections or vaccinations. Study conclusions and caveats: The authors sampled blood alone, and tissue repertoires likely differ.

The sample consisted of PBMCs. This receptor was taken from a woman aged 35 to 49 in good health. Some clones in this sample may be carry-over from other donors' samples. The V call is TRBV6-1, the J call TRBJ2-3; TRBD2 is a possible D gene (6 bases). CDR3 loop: CASSEVSLALESASTDTQYF. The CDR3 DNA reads TGTGCCAGCAGTGAAGTCTCTCTAGCGCTAGAATCCGCTAGCACAGATACGCAGTATTTT.